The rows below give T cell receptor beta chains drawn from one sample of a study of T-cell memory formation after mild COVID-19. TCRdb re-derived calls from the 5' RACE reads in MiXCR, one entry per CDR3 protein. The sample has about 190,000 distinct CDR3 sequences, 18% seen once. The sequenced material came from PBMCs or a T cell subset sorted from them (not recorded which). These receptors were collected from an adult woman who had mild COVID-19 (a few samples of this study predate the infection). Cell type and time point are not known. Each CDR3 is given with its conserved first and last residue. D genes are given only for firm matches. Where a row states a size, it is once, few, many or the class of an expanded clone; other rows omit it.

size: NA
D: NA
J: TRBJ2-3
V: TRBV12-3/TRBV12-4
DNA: TGTGCCAGCAGTTCCAGTCGGCTAGCGTTTACAGATACGCAGTATTTT
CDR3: CASSSSRLAFTDTQYF

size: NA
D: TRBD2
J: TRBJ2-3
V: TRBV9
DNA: TGTGCCAGCAGCGTAGCGACCGGCCCGGGACTAGCGGGGGGAGATACGCAGTATTTT
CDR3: CASSVATGPGLAGGDTQYF

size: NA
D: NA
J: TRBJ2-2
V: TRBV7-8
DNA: TGTGCCAGCAGCTTAGTGGGGACCACCGGGGAGCTGTTTTTT
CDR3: CASSLVGTTGELFF

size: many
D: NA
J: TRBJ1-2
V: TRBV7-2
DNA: TGTGCCAGCAGCTTATTGACTAACTATGGCTACACCTTC
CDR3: CASSLLTNYGYTF

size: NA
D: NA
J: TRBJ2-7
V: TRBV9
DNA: TGTGCCAGCAGCGTAGAACAGGGCGTGGGAGAGCAGTACTTC
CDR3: CASSVEQGVGEQYF

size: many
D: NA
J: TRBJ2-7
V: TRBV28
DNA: TGTGCCAGCAGTTTATTCTACGAGCAGTACTTC
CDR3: CASSLFYEQYF

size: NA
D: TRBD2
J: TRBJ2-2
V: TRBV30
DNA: TGTGCCTGGAGTGTAGTTCGGGGGGGGCACACCGGGGAGCTGTTTTTT
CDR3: CAWSVVRGGHTGELFF

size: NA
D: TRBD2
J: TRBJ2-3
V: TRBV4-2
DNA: TGTGCCAGCAGCCAAGGTGACCTAGCGGGAGGAGCAGATACGCAGTATTTT
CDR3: CASSQGDLAGGADTQYF

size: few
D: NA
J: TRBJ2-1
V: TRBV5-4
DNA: TGTGCCAGCAGCTTGGACTATGAGCAGTTCTTC
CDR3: CASSLDYEQFF

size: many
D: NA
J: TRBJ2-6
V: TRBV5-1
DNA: TGCGCCAGCAGCCTCAGGGAGTCTGGGGCCAACGTCCTGACTTTC
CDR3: CASSLRESGANVLTF

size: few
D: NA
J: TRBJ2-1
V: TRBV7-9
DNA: TGTGCCAGCAGCCTTACGACTAGTTACAATGAGCAGTTCTTC
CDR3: CASSLTTSYNEQFF

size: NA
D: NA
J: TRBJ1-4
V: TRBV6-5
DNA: NA
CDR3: CASSRGTIPNEKLFFF

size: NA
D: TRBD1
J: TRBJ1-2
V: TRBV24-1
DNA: TGTGCCACCAGTTCGGAGGACAGGGTCTATGGCTACACCTTC
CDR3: CATSSEDRVYGYTF

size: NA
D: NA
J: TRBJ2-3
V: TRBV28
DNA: TGTGCCAGCAGTCCTTATACCGGTAGGAGGGGGCTCACAGATACGCAGTATTTT
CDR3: CASSPYTGRRGLTDTQYF

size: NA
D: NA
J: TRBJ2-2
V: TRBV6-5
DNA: TGTGCCAGCACCTATATGGTCGCTAGCAGGCGGATCGGGGAGCTGTTTTTT
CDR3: CASTYMVASRRIGELFF

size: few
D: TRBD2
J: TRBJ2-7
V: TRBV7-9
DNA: TGTGCCAGCAGCGAACTAGCGGGGGCCGGATGGCAGTACTTC
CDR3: CASSELAGAGWQYF